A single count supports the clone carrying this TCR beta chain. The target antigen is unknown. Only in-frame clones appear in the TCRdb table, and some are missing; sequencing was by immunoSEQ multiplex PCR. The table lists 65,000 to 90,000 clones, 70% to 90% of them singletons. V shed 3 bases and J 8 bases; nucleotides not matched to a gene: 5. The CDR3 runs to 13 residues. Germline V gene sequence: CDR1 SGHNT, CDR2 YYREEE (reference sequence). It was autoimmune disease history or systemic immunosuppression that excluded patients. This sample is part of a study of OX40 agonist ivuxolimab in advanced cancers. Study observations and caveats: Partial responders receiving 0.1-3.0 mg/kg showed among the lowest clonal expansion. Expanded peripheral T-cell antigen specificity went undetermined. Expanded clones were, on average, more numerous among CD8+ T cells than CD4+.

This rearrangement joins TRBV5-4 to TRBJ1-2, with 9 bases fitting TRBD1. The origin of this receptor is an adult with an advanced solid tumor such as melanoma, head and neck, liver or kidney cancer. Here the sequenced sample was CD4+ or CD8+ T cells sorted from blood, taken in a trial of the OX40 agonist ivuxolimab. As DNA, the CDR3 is TGTGCCAGCAGCTACGGGACAGGGTACGGCTACACCTTC. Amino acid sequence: CASSYGTGYGYTF.